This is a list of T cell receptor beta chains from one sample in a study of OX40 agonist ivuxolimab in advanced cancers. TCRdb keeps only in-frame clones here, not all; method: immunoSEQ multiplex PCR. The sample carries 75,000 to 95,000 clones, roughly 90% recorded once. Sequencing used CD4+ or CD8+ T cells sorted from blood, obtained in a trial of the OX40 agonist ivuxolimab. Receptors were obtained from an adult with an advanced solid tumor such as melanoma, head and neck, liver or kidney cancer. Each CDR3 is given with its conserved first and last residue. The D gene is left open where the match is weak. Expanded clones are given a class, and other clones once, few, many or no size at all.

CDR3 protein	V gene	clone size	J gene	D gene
CASREGALNYGYTF	TRBV6-1	-	TRBJ1-2	-
CASSLDLGGRAFF	TRBV7-2	-	TRBJ2-1	-
CASSYSPAGDEQYF	TRBV6-6	-	TRBJ2-7	TRBD2
CASSSLFGGTGTYGYTF	TRBV27	medium-sized	TRBJ1-2	TRBD1
CASSLGLGVNYEQYF	TRBV7-2	-	TRBJ2-7	-
CASSREPPRQYF	TRBV5-1	-	TRBJ2-7	-
CASSYPGQENTEAFF	TRBV11-2	once	TRBJ1-1	-
CASSPGTSSSTDTQYF	TRBV9	once	TRBJ2-3	TRBD2
CAWSTRAEAFF	TRBV30	-	TRBJ1-1	-
CASSQGEGDYGYTF	TRBV4-1	-	TRBJ1-2	-
CASSGRDRLNEQYF	TRBV5-8	once	TRBJ2-7	TRBD1
CASSWERTYEQYF	TRBV19	-	TRBJ2-7	-
CASSSWDRAYTEAFF	TRBV28	-	TRBJ1-1	TRBD1
CASSKGEEPYGYTF	TRBV21-1	-	TRBJ1-2	-
CASSVQGAYNEQFF	TRBV9	-	TRBJ2-1	TRBD1
CASSRDSLSNQPQHF	TRBV7-9	-	TRBJ1-5	TRBD1
CASSLVNDEQYF	TRBV7-9	-	TRBJ2-7	-
CASSLGGGGGAQYF	TRBV7-3	-	TRBJ2-5	-
CASSPQGGGANTEAFF	TRBV7-3	-	TRBJ1-1	TRBD1
CASSQAKGVGTEAFF	TRBV4-2	-	TRBJ1-1	-
CASSEQGSRTSGANEQFF	TRBV6-4	-	TRBJ2-1	TRBD2
CASSLPWSEKLFF	TRBV7-9	few	TRBJ1-4	-
CASSGWGEGRGLTDTQYF	TRBV10-2	-	TRBJ2-3	TRBD1
CASNRHSDTEAFF	TRBV6-5	-	TRBJ1-1	-
CASTITPGDTEAFF	TRBV2	-	TRBJ1-1	-
CASSPRDRAF	TRBV6-4	once	TRBJ2-7	TRBD1
CASSPTVGVLDTQYF	TRBV7-6	once	TRBJ2-3	-
CARTAVTGEETQYF	TRBV2	-	TRBJ2-5	TRBD1
CASSYLATGDIYGYTF	TRBV14	-	TRBJ1-2	TRBD1
CSVEGGRGIANYEQYF	TRBV29-1	-	TRBJ2-7	-
CASSLRLVYEQYF	TRBV6-1	-	TRBJ2-7	-
CASSSTSGRAYEQYF	TRBV6-5	-	TRBJ2-7	TRBD2
CASSPQTVSYEQYF	TRBV9	-	TRBJ2-7	-
CASSLATDATYEQYF	TRBV5-1	-	TRBJ2-7	-
CATSRERDREYNEQFF	TRBV15	-	TRBJ2-1	TRBD1
CASNHGTDLMNTEAFF	TRBV13	-	TRBJ1-1	TRBD1
CATRLTRGGNNEQFF	TRBV15	-	TRBJ2-1	TRBD2
CASSPGTGKEAFF	TRBV6-1	once	TRBJ1-1	TRBD1
CAWSTGAGNSPLHF	TRBV30	-	TRBJ1-6	-
CASSLTSNTGELFF	TRBV4-2	-	TRBJ2-2	-
CASSQVFGQEPYEQYF	TRBV14	-	TRBJ2-7	-
CASSSPGAAGEKLFF	TRBV21-1	-	TRBJ1-4	-